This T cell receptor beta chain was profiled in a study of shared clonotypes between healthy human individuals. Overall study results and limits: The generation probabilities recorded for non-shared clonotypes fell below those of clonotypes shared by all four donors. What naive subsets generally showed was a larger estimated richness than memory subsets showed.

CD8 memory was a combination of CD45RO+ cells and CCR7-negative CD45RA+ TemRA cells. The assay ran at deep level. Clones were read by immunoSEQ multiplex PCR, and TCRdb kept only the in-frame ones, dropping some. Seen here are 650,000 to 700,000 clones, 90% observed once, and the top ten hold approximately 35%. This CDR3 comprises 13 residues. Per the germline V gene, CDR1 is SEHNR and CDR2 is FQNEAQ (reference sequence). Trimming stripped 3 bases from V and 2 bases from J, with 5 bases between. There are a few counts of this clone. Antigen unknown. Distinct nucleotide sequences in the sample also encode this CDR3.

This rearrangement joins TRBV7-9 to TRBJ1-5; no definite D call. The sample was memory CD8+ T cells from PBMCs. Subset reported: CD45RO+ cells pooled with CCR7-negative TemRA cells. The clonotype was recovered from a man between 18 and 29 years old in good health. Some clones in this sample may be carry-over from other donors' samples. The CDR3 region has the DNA TGTGCCAGCAGCTTTGGGGGCAATCAGCCCCAGCATTTT. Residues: CASSFGGNQPQHF.